This paragraph reports one T cell receptor (beta chain). Its target is not known. The entry originates in a study of cytomegalovirus exposure and HLA in healthy donors. Overall study findings and caveats: Investigators reported some 150 TCR beta chains as tied to cytomegalovirus. There were some V segments, including TRBV6-2 and TRBV6-3, excluded as indistinguishable.

PCR employed 60 Vbeta and 13 Jbeta primers. Sequencing used immunoSEQ multiplex PCR; TCRdb keeps in-frame clones, though not all of them. The sample has about 150,000 clones; 80% are singletons. CDR1 and CDR2 from the germline V gene are MGHRA and YSYEKL. This CDR3 is built from 14 residues. The junction had 5 bases not matched to a gene; V was cut back by 1 base and J by 8 bases. This sequence joins TRBV4-1 and TRBJ1-2; TRBD1 agrees at 9 bases. The sequenced sample consisted of PBMCs. The clonotype was recovered from a man aged 30 to 45 in good health and CMV-seropositive. The CDR3 loop is CASSQGDRVGGYTF. The CDR3 region has the DNA TGCGCCAGCAGCCAAGGGGACAGGGTGGGCGGCTACACCTTC.